The 7 T cell receptor beta chains given below trace back to one sample, sequenced in a study of blood T cell repertoires in COVID-19. Profiled with immunoSEQ multiplex PCR; TCRdb holds only in-frame clones, not every one. The sample records 200,000 to 250,000 clones, nearly 90% being singletons. The sequenced sample was peripheral blood. These receptors all stem from a woman between 18 and 29 years old who had recovered from COVID-19.

CDR3 DNA sequence: TGTGCCAGCAGCTTGGTGGCAGGGGTAGAGCCCCAGCATTTT. Translated, it gives CASSLVAGVEPQHF. J is TRBJ1-5 and V is TRBV5-5; tentative D call: TRBD1 (6 bases). The CDR3 length is 14 residues. V shed 0 bases and J shed 8 bases, with 12 bases lying between them. CDR1 and CDR2 (germline): SGHKS, YYEKEE (reference sequence).

V gene TRBV3-1 (or the pseudogene TRBV3-2) combines with J gene TRBJ2-7, with D uncertain. The CDR3 has 15 residues. Germline CDR1 reads LGHDT; CDR2 reads YNNKEL (reference sequence). With 0 bases removed from V and 0 bases from J, the gap between germline ends came to 9 bases. The CDR3 DNA is TGTGCCAGCAGCCAAGATCTGGCCGACTCCTACGAGCAGTACTTC. Its protein is CASSQDLADSYEQYF.

The chain is built from TRBV2 and TRBJ1-2, with 10 bases identical to TRBD1. CDR1 and CDR2 (germline): SNHLY, FYNNEI. The V segment lost 5 bases and the J segment 2 bases; nucleotides outside the gene matches: 2. The CDR3 contains 14 residues. The CDR3 DNA follows: TGTGCCAGCAGTAAGACAGGGGGCAACTATGGCTACACCTTC. Translating gives CASSKTGGNYGYTF.

The chain links TRBV19 to TRBJ2-1, with TRBD2 identical over 10 bases. The CDR3 covers 15 residues. The V and J ends lost 9 bases and 5 bases, in that order; junction bases with no gene match: 10. Germline V gene data show CDR1 as LNHDA and CDR2 as SQIVND (reference sequence). The CDR3 sequence is CARRNSGRTNNEQFF. CDR3 nucleotide sequence: TGTGCCAGAAGGAATAGCGGGAGGACAAACAATGAGCAGTTCTTC.

The V and J genes are TRBV30 and TRBJ2-7, with D possibly matching TRBD2 (6 bases). Germline CDR1 and CDR2: GTSNPN and SVGIG (reference sequence). The CDR3 extends over 15 amino acids. Trimming took 0 bases from V and 0 from J, leaving 12 bases between them. CDR3 nucleotides: TGTGCCTGGAGTGTACTGGGACTCTTCTCCTACGAGCAGTACTTC. This gives the protein CAWSVLGLFSYEQYF.

For the CDR3, the DNA is TGTGCCAGCAGTAGGACTAGCGGTGACACAGATACGCAGTATTTT. It translates to CASSRTSGDTDTQYF. V usage is TRBV2 and J usage is TRBJ2-3; TRBD2 matches at 10 bases. After removal of 5 bases from V and 2 bases from J, the junction contained 4 bases not matched to a gene. The CDR3 is made up of 15 amino acids. Germline CDR1 and CDR2: SNHLY and FYNNEI.

V usage is TRBV7-2 and J usage is TRBJ2-7; 10 nucleotides align to TRBD2. Germline trimming cut 5 bases from V and 0 bases from J; bases unmatched to any gene: 7. This CDR3 is 16 amino acids long. Germline assignment: CDR1 SGHTA and CDR2 FQGNSA. The DNA for the CDR3 is TGTGCCAGCAGCCCCTTAAGCGGGAGGGTCTCCTACGAGCAGTACTTC. Protein product: CASSPLSGRVSYEQYF. The whole variable domain, filled in from reference TRBV7-2 and TRBJ2-7, reads GAGVSQSPSNKVTEKGKDVELRCDPISGHTALYWYRQSLGQGLEFLIYFQGNSAPDKSGLPSDRFSAERTGGSVSTLTIQRTQQEDSAVYLCASSPLSGRVSYEQYFGPGTRLTVT.